What follows are 31 T cell receptor beta chains derived from one specimen sequenced in a study of breast tumors, draining lymph nodes, adjacent tissues (dated by TCRdb to about 2016). The axillary draining lymph nodes of breast cancer patients were the source of the lymph node samples. Library creation used multiplex PCR. Sequencing was carried out with an Illumina HiSeq 2000. The public reads were run again by TCRdb, first through fastp at Q25 and then through MiXCR, and only productive beta chains were kept. Rows merge per CDR3 protein into single entries with the most common DNA and genes. The sample table holds roughly 220,000 distinct CDR3 sequences, of which under 40% were seen once. The top ten constitute approximately 3.6% of the sample. What was sequenced was axillary lymph node tissue. Source of these receptors: a female donor with breast cancer. Some clones in this sample may be carry-over from other donors' samples.

Only a few counts were recorded for this clonotype. The chain links TRBV11-2 to TRBJ2-1, with 10 positions matching TRBD2. CDR1 is SGHAT and CDR2 is FQNNGV in the germline V gene. The trim removed 5 bases at V and 3 bases at J, leaving 10 bases unmatched. The CDR3 extends over 17 amino acids. The chain's CDR3 is CASSHSLAGGFYNEQFF. DNA of the CDR3: TGTGCCAGCAGCCACTCTTTAGCGGGGGGATTCTACAATGAGCAGTTCTTC.

The gene calls are TRBV20-1 and TRBJ1-4; D is undetermined. CDR1 and CDR2 from the germline V gene are DFQATT and SNEGSKA (reference sequence). Trimming removed 0 bases from V and 3 bases from J, with 14 bases in between. This CDR3 contains 16 residues. The CDR3, as DNA: TGCAGTGCTAGAGATTCTGGAAACATAGCTAATGAAAAACTGTTTTTT. Protein: CSARDSGNIANEKLFF.

This clonotype was seen repeatedly, ten times or more. The genes are TRBV29-1 and TRBJ2-7, with D possibly being TRBD2 (6 bases). The CDR3 has 14 residues. V lost 7 bases to trimming and J lost 3 bases, with 19 bases between them. The germline gives CDR1 SQVTM, CDR2 ANQGSEA. The CDR3 sequence is CSAKRLAPSYEQYF. The CDR3 DNA is TGCAGCGCAAAGCGGCTAGCGCCAAGCTACGAGCAGTACTTC.

This clonotype was detected many times. The rearrangement joins TRBV20-1 to TRBJ2-1; D not resolved. Trimming shortened V by 4 bases and J by 9 bases, and 13 bases separated the two germline ends. CDR3 size: 12 residues. CDR1 DFQATT and CDR2 SNEGSKA come from the germline V gene (reference sequence). The CDR3 is CSAKQSRIEQFF. The DNA for the CDR3 is TGCAGTGCTAAACAAAGCCGGATTGAGCAGTTCTTC.

This clonotype was recorded many times. The chain links TRBV19 to TRBJ1-5; 11 bases line up with TRBD1. CDR3 length: 16 amino acids. Losses at the gene ends were 6 bases for V and 7 bases for J; bases not matched to a gene: 11. Germline loops: CDR1 LNHDA, CDR2 SQIVND (reference sequence). This chain's CDR3 is CASRVAGTGGFQPQHF. CDR3 bases: TGTGCCAGTAGGGTGGCCGGGACAGGGGGATTCCAGCCCCAGCATTTT.

This clonotype showed up just a few times. The chain couples TRBV12-3 or TRBV12-4 to TRBJ1-1, with a possible D match to TRBD1 (6 bases). V lost 7 bases to trimming and J lost 5 bases, with 23 bases between them. The CDR3 is 16 amino acids. CDR3 protein: CASTSTGRGSWTEAFF. The CDR3 DNA reads TGTGCCAGCACTAGCACAGGGAGGGGGTCATGGACTGAAGCTTTCTTT.

In its sample, this clonotype was seen many times. The chain recombines TRBV20-1 with TRBJ2-1, with 8 positions matching TRBD1. CDR3 size: 16 residues. The V gene's germline CDR1 is DFQATT and CDR2 SNEGSKA (reference sequence). V lost 0 bases and J lost 4; bases outside the gene matches: 8. The CDR3 loop is CSARESFRQGYNEQFF. Here the CDR3 DNA reads TGCAGTGCTAGAGAGAGTTTTAGACAGGGGTACAATGAGCAGTTCTTC.

The chain carries TRBV9 and TRBJ2-3; D gene ambiguous. Trimming left V 4 bases short and J 11 bases short, with 17 bases between. CDR3 length equals 13 residues. Germline CDR1 reads SGDLS; CDR2 reads YYNGEE. In nucleotides, the CDR3 is TGTGCCAGCAGCTGGGGATTGGGCAATGAGCAGTATTTT. The encoded protein is CASSWGLGNEQYF.

The chain links TRBV5-4 to TRBJ1-2; D remains ambiguous. V was trimmed by 4 bases and J by 8 bases, leaving 18 bases between them. Germline V gene sequence: CDR1 SGHNT, CDR2 YYREEE (reference sequence). The CDR3 has 14 residues. CDR3 sequence: CASSRDNPTWGYTF. The CDR3 nucleotides are TGTGCCAGCAGCCGCGACAACCCAACTTGGGGCTACACCTTC. The full variable domain, rest sourced from reference TRBV5-4 and TRBJ1-2, is ETGVTQSPTHLIKTRGQQVTLRCSSQSGHNTVSWYQQALGQGPQFIFQYYREEENGRGNFPPRFSGLQFPNYSSELNVNALELDDSALYLCASSRDNPTWGYTFGSGTRLTVV.

The V gene is TRBV2, the J gene TRBJ1-1, with unresolved D. There are 13 residues in the CDR3. Germline V gives CDR1 SNHLY, CDR2 FYNNEI. V shed 3 bases and J shed 1 base, with 6 bases lying between them. CDR3 residues: CASSEERNTEAFF. Here the CDR3 DNA reads TGTGCCAGCAGTGAGGAGAGGAACACTGAAGCTTTCTTT.

This clonotype was found many times. This rearrangement joins TRBV3-1 to TRBJ1-2; D gene ambiguous. Germline CDR1 LGHDT, CDR2 YNNKEL (reference sequence). Deletions cut 1 base from V and 4 bases from J, with 7 bases between. This CDR3 has 13 residues. CDR3 nucleotide sequence: TGTGCCAGCAGCCAAGGGAAGACCTATGGCTACACCTTC. Its translation is CASSQGKTYGYTF.

This clonotype was counted at least ten times. The chain joins TRBV6-5 to TRBJ1-2, with TRBD1 matching 7 bases. The J segment lost 6 bases and the V segment lost 6 bases, leaving 13 bases of the junction unmatched. CDR3 length equals 15 residues. Per the germline V gene, CDR1 is MNHEY and CDR2 is SVGAGI. The CDR3 region is CASRKGRGRGDGYTF. In DNA, the CDR3 is TGTGCCAGCAGGAAGGGTAGGGGGCGCGGGGATGGCTACACCTTC.

This clonotype was seen at least ten times. The chain has TRBV30 and TRBJ2-5; TRBD2 agrees at 8 bases. The CDR3 contains 12 residues. V gave up 6 bases and J gave up 4 bases; unmatched junction bases: 4. Germline assignment: CDR1 GTSNPN and CDR2 SVGIG (reference sequence). Here the CDR3 DNA reads TGTGCCTGCCCCCTAGCGGGAGAGACCCAGTACTTC. Translating it yields CACPLAGETQYF.

This sequence joins TRBV5-1 and TRBJ2-2; D not resolved. Germline V gene data show CDR1 as SGHRS and CDR2 as YFSETQ. The CDR3 runs 9 residues. The V end lost 9 bases, the J end lost 6 bases, and 3 bases lay between the germline ends. CDR3 amino acids: CATSGELFF. The CDR3 region has the DNA TGCGCCACCTCCGGGGAGCTGTTTTTT. The whole variable domain, remainder taken from reference TRBV5-1 and TRBJ2-2, is KAGVTQTPRYLIKTRGQQVTLSCSPISGHRSVSWYQQTPGQGLQFLFEYFSETQRNKGNFPGRFSGRQFSNSRSEMNVSTLELGDSALYLCATSGELFFGEGSRLTVL.

This chain connects TRBV6-1 to TRBJ1-2; 7 bases agree with TRBD1. Germline CDR1 and CDR2: MNHNS and SASEGT. V dropped 5 bases and J dropped 3; count of bases not matched to a gene: 3. This CDR3 spans 13 amino acids. The CDR3 nucleotides are TGTGCCAGCAGTCAGACAGGGTACTATGGCTACACCTTC. Its translation is CASSQTGYYGYTF.

This rearrangement joins TRBV4-3 to TRBJ1-4, with TRBD1 as a possible D gene (5 bases). CDR3 length equals 18 residues. The germline V and J ends were trimmed by 0 bases and 2 bases, with 16 bases remaining between them. Germline CDR1 is LGHNA and CDR2 is YSLEER. The chain's CDR3 is CASSQDWASGGTNEKLFF. In DNA form, the CDR3 reads TGCGCCAGCAGCCAAGATTGGGCTAGCGGGGGGACTAATGAAAAACTGTTTTTT.

This clonotype was seen many times. The chain combines TRBV5-1 with TRBJ2-7; TRBD2 matches 10 bases. The CDR3 spans 14 residues. Germline V gene sequence: CDR1 SGHRS, CDR2 YFSETQ. Trimming at V came to 7 bases and at J to 7 bases, leaving 11 bases not matched to a gene. The CDR3 sequence is CASQVAGGIREQYF. CDR3 nucleotides: TGCGCCAGCCAGGTAGCGGGAGGTATTAGAGAGCAGTACTTC.

The chain uses TRBV5-1 and TRBJ2-6; 9 bases align to TRBD1. There are 17 residues in the CDR3. Germline V gene sequence: CDR1 SGHRS, CDR2 YFSETQ. V shed 4 bases, J shed 1 base, and the junction held 6 bases outside the gene matches. The CDR3 DNA reads TGCGCCAGCAGCGCCGGGACAGGGTTGTCTGGGGCCAACGTCCTGACTTTC. Its translation: CASSAGTGLSGANVLTF.

The chain carries TRBV20-1 and TRBJ1-6, with D perhaps matching TRBD1 (5 bases). There are 14 residues in the CDR3. Trimming took 5 bases from V and 7 from J, leaving 15 bases between them. CDR1 and CDR2 from the germline V gene are DFQATT and SNEGSKA (reference sequence). The CDR3 DNA is TGCAGTGCTGAGACCGGGACGGTGAATTCACCCCTCCACTTT. Protein: CSAETGTVNSPLHF.

The chain carries TRBV5-1 and TRBJ1-1; tentatively, D is TRBD1 (5 bases). Germline V lookup: CDR1 SGHRS, CDR2 YFSETQ. Deletions cut 7 bases from V and 10 bases from J, with 23 bases between. This CDR3 spans 14 amino acids. The CDR3 region is CASGRSGGSVGAFF. Written as DNA, the CDR3 is TGCGCCAGCGGAAGGTCTGGGGGGTCTGTGGGAGCTTTCTTT.

This clonotype was counted ten times or more. This chain joins TRBV11-1 and TRBJ1-2; TRBD1 matches at 7 bases. V lost 4 bases to trimming and J lost 5 bases; unmatched junction nucleotides: 4. This CDR3 comprises 13 residues. Germline CDR1 reads SGHAT; CDR2 reads FQDESV (reference sequence). Written as DNA, the CDR3 is TGTGCCAGCAGCTCCCCACAGGGGTATGGCTACACCTTC. It yields the protein CASSSPQGYGYTF.

This clonotype was detected many times. The CDR3 sequence: CASSLGGVATDTQYF. The CDR3 DNA reads TGTGCCAGCAGCTTAGGGGGGGTCGCCACAGATACGCAGTATTTT. The chain joins TRBV7-2 to TRBJ2-3; D might be TRBD2 (6 bases). There are 15 residues in the CDR3. With 1 base removed from V and 2 bases from J, the gap between germline ends came to 10 bases. Germline-derived CDR1 and CDR2 are SGHTA and FQGNSA.

This chain joins TRBV19 and TRBJ2-2; 7 nucleotides line up with TRBD2. V trimming: 4 bases; J trimming: 5 bases; junction bases outside the gene matches: 7. Germline V lookup: CDR1 LNHDA, CDR2 SQIVND (reference sequence). The CDR3 runs to 15 residues. DNA of the CDR3: TGTGCCAGTAGTAGCGCGGGAGTAGAAACCGGGGAGCTGTTTTTT. Translated, it gives CASSSAGVETGELFF.

Remarks on this clonotype: A much larger clonotype is one base distant, so this may be a read error. J is TRBJ2-3 and V is TRBV20-1, with D perhaps matching TRBD1 or TRBD2 (5 bases each). CDR1 and CDR2 (germline): DFQATT, SNEGSKA (reference sequence). The V and J ends lost 3 bases and 4 bases respectively, with 20 bases between them. The CDR3 covers 16 residues. This chain's CDR3 is CSASRIVGRYADTQYF. As DNA, the CDR3 is TGCAGTGCTAGCCGAATAGTGGGACGATACGCAGATACGCAGTATTTT.

This clonotype was found once. CDR3 amino acids: CASSYSLSSTQYF. The DNA for the CDR3 is TGTGCCAGCAGTTACTCGCTTTCCAGTACGCAGTATTTT. This sequence joins TRBV13 and TRBJ2-3; D not certain. Germline CDR1 PRHDT, CDR2 FYEKMQ (reference sequence). V lost 6 bases to trimming and J lost 8 bases, with 15 bases between them. The CDR3 runs 13 residues.

V is TRBV6-5 and J is TRBJ1-4; 7 bases match TRBD1. V lost 5 bases and J lost 3; bases outside the gene matches: 6. The germline CDR1 and CDR2 sequences are MNHEY and SVGAGI. The CDR3 runs to 15 residues. Here the CDR3 reads CASSRDRVSNEKLFF. CDR3 sequence (DNA): TGTGCCAGCAGTAGAGACAGGGTCTCTAATGAAAAACTGTTTTTT.

The J gene is TRBJ1-5, the V gene TRBV2; the match to TRBD1 covers 9 bases. V gave up 5 bases and J gave up 5 bases; unmatched junction bases: 10. The CDR3 runs 16 residues. Germline values: CDR1 SNHLY, CDR2 FYNNEI. The DNA for the CDR3 is TGTGCCAGCAGTAGACAGGGGGGTAGACGATATCAGCCCCAGCATTTT. Amino acid sequence: CASSRQGGRRYQPQHF.

This clonotype has only a few counts. Since a much larger clone is just one base distant, this may be a read error. The V call is TRBV5-1, the J call TRBJ2-7; D is unclear. Germline CDR1 is SGHRS and CDR2 is YFSETQ. This CDR3 has 13 residues. The CDR3 here is CASSLVYSYDQYF. The CDR3 nucleotides read TGCGCCAGCAGCTTGGTATACTCCTACGACCAGTACTTC.

The chain recombines TRBV11-2 with TRBJ2-5; no reliable D call. The CDR3 runs 15 residues. V lost 1 base to trimming and J lost 6 bases, with 15 bases between them. Germline V gene lookup returns CDR1 SGHAT and CDR2 FQNNGV. CDR3 loop: CASSLAHGPCQTQYF. CDR3 DNA sequence: TGTGCCAGCAGCTTAGCCCACGGACCGTGTCAGACCCAGTACTTC.

This clonotype has a count of ten or more. The chain couples TRBV6-4 to TRBJ2-2; unclear D gene. The CDR3 has 14 residues. Trimming removed 0 bases at V and 8 bases at J, with 10 bases between. Germline V gives CDR1 MRHNA, CDR2 SNTAGT. Here the CDR3 DNA reads TGTGCCAGCAGTGACTCCTTCTATACAGGGGAGCTGTTTTTT. It codes for CASSDSFYTGELFF.

Only one count was recorded for this clonotype. The chain recombines TRBV19 with TRBJ1-5; D is uncertain. The CDR3 loop spans 9 amino acids. Trimming pared 3 bases from V and 9 bases from J, leaving 0 bases between. Germline-derived CDR1 and CDR2 are LNHDA and SQIVND (reference sequence). The CDR3 bases are TGTGCCAGTAGTATGCCCCAGCATTTT. Translated: CASSMPQHF.